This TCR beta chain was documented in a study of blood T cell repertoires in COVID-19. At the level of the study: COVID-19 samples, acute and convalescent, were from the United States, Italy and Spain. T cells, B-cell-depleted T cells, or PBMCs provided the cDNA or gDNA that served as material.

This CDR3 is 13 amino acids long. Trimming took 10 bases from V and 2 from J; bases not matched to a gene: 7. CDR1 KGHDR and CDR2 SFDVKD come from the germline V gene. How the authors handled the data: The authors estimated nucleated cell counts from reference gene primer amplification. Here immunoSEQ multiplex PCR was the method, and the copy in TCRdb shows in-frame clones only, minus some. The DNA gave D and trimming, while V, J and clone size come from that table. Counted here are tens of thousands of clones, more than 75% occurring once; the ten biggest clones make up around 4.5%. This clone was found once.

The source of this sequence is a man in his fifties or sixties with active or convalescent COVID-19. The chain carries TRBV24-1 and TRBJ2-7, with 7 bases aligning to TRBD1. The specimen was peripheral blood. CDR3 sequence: CATQKQGTYEQYF. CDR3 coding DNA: TGTGCCACTCAAAAACAGGGGACCTACGAGCAGTACTTC.